Described below is a single TCR beta chain sequence and its context. The sample belongs to a study of blood T cell repertoires in COVID-19. Study background: Collection of acute and convalescent COVID-19 samples took place in the United States, Italy and Spain.

This table comes from immunoSEQ multiplex PCR, and its TCRdb copy is limited to in-frame clones, with some not included. The top ten clones hold 43% of a sample with tens of thousands of clones, over 75% of them seen once. V was cut by 4 bases and J by 4 bases, with 11 bases left in between. The CDR3 spans 13 residues. Germline loops: CDR1 SQVTM, CDR2 ANQGSEA. Sample: peripheral blood. The V and J genes are TRBV29-1 and TRBJ2-1, with TRBD1 as a possible D gene (6 bases). The clonotype originates from a woman aged 60 to 75 with COVID-19, enrolled during active disease. The CDR3 is CSVGVQGYNEQFF. The CDR3 DNA sequence: TGCAGCGTTGGTGTTCAGGGGTACAATGAGCAGTTCTTC.